The sequence of this T cell receptor (beta chain) was determined in a study of blood T cell repertoires in COVID-19. Study background: Some COVID-19 samples were acute and others convalescent; all came from the United States, Italy and Spain. T cells, B-cell-depleted T cells, or PBMCs provided the cDNA or gDNA that served as material.

As handled by the study authors: Amplification of reference gene primers provided the estimated nucleated cell counts. Sequencing used immunoSEQ multiplex PCR; TCRdb keeps in-frame clones, though not all of them. That table is the source of V, J and clone size, and D and trimming were worked out from the DNA. The data show 200,000 to 300,000 clones, with less than 90% seen just once and roughly 1.9% held by the top ten. Per germline, CDR1 SGHKS and CDR2 YYEKEE (reference sequence). This CDR3 contains 14 residues. V lost 4 bases and J lost 5, with 13 bases in between. The sequenced sample consisted of peripheral blood. The chain links TRBV5-5 to TRBJ1-5, with D hard to call. This TCR came from a young man with active or convalescent COVID-19. DNA for the CDR3: TGTGCCAGCAGCCCGGAGGGTGGGTATCAGCCCCAGCATTTT. Its protein is CASSPEGGYQPQHF.